This TCR beta chain was sequenced in a study of blood T cell repertoires in COVID-19. Whole-study context: The United States, Italy and Spain supplied acute and convalescent COVID-19 samples. PBMCs, B-cell-depleted T cells, or T cells provided the cDNA or gDNA that made up the material.

This CDR3 is 12 amino acids long. V lost 4 bases, J lost 7 bases, and 8 bases lay in between. Germline V gene data show CDR1 as SGHTA and CDR2 as FQGNSA. Methods used by the authors: Amplifying reference gene primers gave estimates of nucleated cell counts. This table comes from immunoSEQ multiplex PCR, and its TCRdb copy is limited to in-frame clones, with some not included. V, J and clone size are those of that table, while D and trimming were read from the DNA. The table includes under 550,000 clones, 70% to 90% detected once. The sequence was obtained from a young man with COVID-19, enrolled during active disease. The sequencing input was peripheral blood. This chain links TRBV7-2 with TRBJ2-1; possibly TRBD2 for D (5 bases). This CDR3 is CASSWTGNEQFF. CDR3 in DNA: TGTGCCAGCAGCTGGACTGGGAATGAGCAGTTCTTC.